This T cell receptor (beta chain) is drawn from a study of blood T cell repertoires in COVID-19. About the research overall: Spain, Italy and the United States supplied samples that represented acute and convalescent COVID-19. T cells, B-cell-depleted T cells, or PBMCs provided the cDNA or gDNA that served as material.

CDR3 length equals 17 residues. V lost 2 bases to trimming and J lost 0 bases, with 14 bases between them. Germline loops: CDR1 KGHSH, CDR2 LQKENI. Study processing details: Cell counts per sample came from amplifying reference gene primers. Here immunoSEQ multiplex PCR was the method, and the copy in TCRdb shows in-frame clones only, minus some. The V and J calls and clone size come from that table; D and trimming were worked out from the DNA. The data show around 320,000 clones, with about 90% seen just once and about 2% held by the top ten. The material sequenced was peripheral blood. The TCR comes from a man younger than 35 with active or convalescent COVID-19. The chain is built from TRBV18 and TRBJ2-4, with a possible D match to TRBD1 (6 bases). The CDR3 DNA is TGTGCCAGCTCACCAAAGTCAGGACAGCTAGCCAAAAACATTCAGTACTTC. Amino acid sequence: CASSPKSGQLAKNIQYF.